The sequence of this T cell receptor beta chain was determined in a study of CD8+CD57+ T cells in acquired aplastic anemia (dated by TCRdb to the late 2010s). As for the study more broadly: DNA extracted from sorted CD4+ and CD8+ cells had a mean of roughly 3.4 ug, with a range of about 0.18 to 27.4 ug. CD8+CD57+ expansion was defined as a frequency above the mean frequency observed in healthy subjects. Points the paper makes about the study in general: Patients and healthy controls showed no significant difference in CD8+ Simpson's diversity (P=0.060). Around 30 CD8+ CDR3 sequences were shared between patients and controls but appeared highly expressed in patients and within their immunodominant clones.

Notes on this clonotype: The clone's antigen remains unknown. This may be a read error, as it is one base from a much larger clone.

The patients picked for sequencing were ones in whom flow cytometry had shown an expansion of CD8+CD57+ cells. Every patient had severe acquired aplastic anemia, diagnosed using the International Study of Aplastic Anemia and Agranulocytosis and Camitta criteria. At the time blood was sampled, none of the patients had received any therapy. TCR repertoires of sorted CD4+ and CD8+ blood T cells from severe aplastic anemia patients and healthy subjects were deep-sequenced in the study. Patients were enrolled under clinicaltrials.gov protocols 00001620, 01623167, 00001397, 00071045, 00081523 and 00961064 in the USA. Ficoll-Paque density gradient centrifugation was used to isolate peripheral blood mononuclear cells. Before DNA extraction, CD4+ and CD8+ T cells were sorted by FACS or by magnetic beads. The germline V gene (reference sequence) supplies CDR1 SGHAT and CDR2 FQDESV. From the cysteine through the phenylalanine, the CDR3 covers 16 amino acids. Only the CDR3 part of the read is kept: 48 bases, read in frame from the first base. Unmatched junction bases come to 4, with V trimmed by 2 bases and J by 0 bases.

TCR beta VDJ combination and CDR3 sequence profiling used genomic DNA as the template. TCR repertoire sequencing was run on an Illumina HiSeq 2000. The authors processed their data as follows. Repertoires were assessed using TRBV/TRBJ rearrangement plots, CDR3 size and DJ length profiles, and Simpson's diversity index. The immunodominant clone was defined as the most abundant DNA sequence in deep sequencing data. CDR3 amino acid sequences were checked for sharing across subjects and were also compared against the VDJdb database and published repertoires. The raw public reads went through TCRdb reprocessing: fastp at Q25, MiXCR clone calling, in-frame beta chains kept. Each entry merges the rows of one CDR3 protein and shows their most common DNA and genes. In this record, the V and J calls reflect TCRdb's handling and not the investigators' own analysis. Recorded for this sample are about 150,000 distinct CDR3 sequences; approximately 52% of them occurred a single time. The ten largest clones represent 12% of the sample.

This receptor chain uses TRBV11-1 and TRBJ1-5, with TRBD1 matching 7 junction bases. Sample: sorted CD4+, CD8+, or CD8+CD57+ T cells (not recorded which) from PBMCs. The source of this sequence is a human donor with aplastic anemia. At the DNA level, the sequence is TGTGCCAGCAGCTTAAGGGGGACAGCTAGCAATCAGCCCCAGCATTTT. It translates as CASSLRGTASNQPQHF.